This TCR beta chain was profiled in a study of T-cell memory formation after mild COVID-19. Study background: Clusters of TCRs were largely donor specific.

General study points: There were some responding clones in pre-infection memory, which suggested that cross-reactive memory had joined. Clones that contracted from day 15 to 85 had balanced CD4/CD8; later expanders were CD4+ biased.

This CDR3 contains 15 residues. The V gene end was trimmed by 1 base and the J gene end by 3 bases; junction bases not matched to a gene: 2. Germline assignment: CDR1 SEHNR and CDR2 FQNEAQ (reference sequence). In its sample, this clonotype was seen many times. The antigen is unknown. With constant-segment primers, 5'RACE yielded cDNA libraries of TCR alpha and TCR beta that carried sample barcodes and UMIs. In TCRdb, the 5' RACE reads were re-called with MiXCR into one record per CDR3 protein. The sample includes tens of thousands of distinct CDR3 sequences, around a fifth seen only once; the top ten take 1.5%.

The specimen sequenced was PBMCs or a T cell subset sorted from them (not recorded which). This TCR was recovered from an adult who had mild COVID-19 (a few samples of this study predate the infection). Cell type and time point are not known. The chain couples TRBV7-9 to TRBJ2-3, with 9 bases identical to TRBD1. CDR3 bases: TGTGCCAGCAGCTTAGGGGACAGGGATACAGATACGCAGTATTTT. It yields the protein CASSLGDRDTDTQYF.